The present T cell receptor (beta chain) was sequenced within a study of graft-versus-host responses after intestinal transplantation (dated by TCRdb to about 2021). At the level of the whole study: Multivisceral, liver-intestinal, or isolated intestinal transplants were received by the recipients. Every recipient was given anti-thymocyte globulin induction, then maintenance tacrolimus and steroids for around three years. Graft-versus-host and host-versus-graft alloreactive T cell clones were tracked in the graft, circulation and bone marrow after intestinal transplantation using bulk TCR-beta CDR3 sequencing. Alloreactive clones were identified by sequencing pre-transplant mixed lymphocyte reaction products and comparing them with unstimulated pre-transplant donor and recipient T cells. A cohort of 24 intestinal transplant recipients, including one retransplant, was enrolled, and 3 patients lacking pretransplant specimens were excluded. A peak of at least 4% donor T cells among recipient peripheral blood mononuclear cells was the definition used for donor T cell macrochimerism. Rather than going through the commercial service, samples from a few later patients were sequenced in-house on an Illumina MiSeq and processed with MiXCR.

Library creation used the immunoSEQ multiplex PCR assay. For most patients, genomic DNA was isolated using the Qiagen DNeasy Blood and Tissue Kit and was shipped frozen to Adaptive Biotechnologies for TCR sequencing. For most patients, high-throughput TCR-beta CDR3 sequencing of genomic DNA was performed by Adaptive Biotechnologies. The authors' pipeline ran thus. Adaptive's ImmunoSEQ software was the source of the TCR sequencing data for about 20 patients, while a few other patients were processed with MiXCR and VDJtools. To correct CD4 versus CD8 sorting errors, any sequence found in both subsets at a frequency ratio below 5:1 was removed. CDR3 nucleotide sequences shared by donor and recipient were removed because the origin of these sequences could not be assigned. Alloreactive clones required at least 2-fold expansion over unstimulated cells and minimum CFSE-low frequency of 0.002% (template counts) or 0.001% (read counts). A clone was considered mappable if detected in the sequenced pre-transplant spleen, lymph node, or MLR CFSE-low populations of the donor or recipient. The cumulative frequency of alloreactive clones was calculated as a percentage of all sequences, weighted by copy number. Drawn from immuneACCESS, this table holds only the in-frame rearrangements with V and J called that TCRdb kept. Clones are partly lost; checked studies trace under half to an unresolved V gene and leave the rest unexplained. V and J calls and clone size come straight from that table; D and trimming were deduced from the DNA. This sample comprises around 110,000 clones, more than 85% of them detected only once. Roughly 1% of the sample comes from the top ten.

Regarding this clone: No cognate antigen has been identified for it. No base qualities exist here, and no much larger clone lies one base off it.

Findings and caveats that apply to the study as a whole: The relatively low number and heterogeneity of intestinal transplant patients limited the conclusions. Early after transplant, declines in HvG clones were associated with peak levels of circulating GvH clones. GvH clones were found in recipient bone marrow, and some of the GvH clones appeared earlier in ileal mucosa or blood, which is consistent with an intestinal mucosal origin. In patients with donor T cell macrochimerism, the allografts had high GvH to HvG T cell clonal ratios.

Reading the label with the study, this specimen's time point is: cells obtained before transplantation from donor or recipient. CD3+CD4+ and CD3+CD8+ populations were FACS-sorted from unstimulated pre-transplant donor and recipient cells taken from spleen or lymph nodes. Specimen: unstimulated CD8+ T cells sorted from spleen or lymph node cells, collected before transplant. This clonotype was sampled from a human donor who was the organ donor for an intestinal transplant.

The CDR3 reads as follows: CASSYSSAADTQYF. The sequence in DNA is TGTGCCAGCAGTTACTCTTCGGCGGCAGATACGCAGTATTTT. The chain couples TRBV6-5 to TRBJ2-3, with an unclear D gene assignment. V is reduced by 0 bases and J by 4 bases, leaving a spacing of 8 bases between them. The CDR3 runs 14 amino acids, cysteine and phenylalanine included. Left in the record is the CDR3 DNA by itself, 42 bases read in frame from the first base. Via the germline V gene, CDR1 is MNHEY and CDR2 SVGAGI.